This entry concerns a single T cell receptor beta chain. What it recognizes is unknown. The data originate from a study of cytomegalovirus exposure and HLA in healthy donors. General study findings and limits: Common viral pathogens (according to a later analysis) appeared linked to several of the most significant clusters.

60 Vbeta and 13 Jbeta primers were used in PCR. Here immunoSEQ multiplex PCR was the method, and the copy in TCRdb shows in-frame clones only, minus some. The sample yields 98,000 or so clones, about 74% seen once. Nominal health characterized the donors when sampled, though unrecorded immune exposures were likely. The clonotype was recovered from a man aged 55-75 years in good health and CMV-seropositive. The specimen sequenced was PBMCs.

The CDR3 DNA is TGTGCCAGCAGTGACCCATCGACAGGGAGCTCCTACGAGCAGTACTTC. Its protein is CASSDPSTGSSYEQYF. The V gene is TRBV6-1, the J gene TRBJ2-7, with 7 positions matching TRBD1. Per germline, CDR1 MNHNS and CDR2 SASEGT. The CDR3 has 16 amino acids. The junction had 8 bases not matched to a gene; V was cut back by 3 bases and J by 0 bases.